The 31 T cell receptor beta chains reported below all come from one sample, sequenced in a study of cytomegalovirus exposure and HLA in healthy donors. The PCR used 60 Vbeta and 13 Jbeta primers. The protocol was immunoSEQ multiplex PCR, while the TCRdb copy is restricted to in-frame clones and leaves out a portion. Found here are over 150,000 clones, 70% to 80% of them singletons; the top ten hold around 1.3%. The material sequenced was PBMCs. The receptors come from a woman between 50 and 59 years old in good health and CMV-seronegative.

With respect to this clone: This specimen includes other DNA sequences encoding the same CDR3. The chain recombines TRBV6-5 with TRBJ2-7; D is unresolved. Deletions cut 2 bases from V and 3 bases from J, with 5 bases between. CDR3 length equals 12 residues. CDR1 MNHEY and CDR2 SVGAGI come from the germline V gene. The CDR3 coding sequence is TGTGCCAGCAGTTACCGAGGCTACGAGCAGTACTTC. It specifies CASSYRGYEQYF.

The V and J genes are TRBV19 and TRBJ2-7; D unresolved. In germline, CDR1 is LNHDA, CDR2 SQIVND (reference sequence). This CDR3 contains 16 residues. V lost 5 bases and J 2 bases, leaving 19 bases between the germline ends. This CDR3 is CASSAYYSRLTYEQYF. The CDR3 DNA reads TGTGCCAGTAGTGCCTATTACTCCAGGCTGACCTACGAGCAGTACTTC.

CDR3 in amino acids: CASSFTTSGGSLSYEQYF. Written as DNA, the CDR3 is TGTGCCAGCAGTTTCACGACTAGCGGGGGGTCCCTCTCCTACGAGCAGTACTTC. This chain uses TRBV28 with TRBJ2-7; 13 bases are shared with TRBD2. V dropped 3 bases and J dropped 0; count of bases not matched to a gene: 8. Germline assignment: CDR1 MDHEN and CDR2 SYDVKM. The CDR3 length is 18 residues.

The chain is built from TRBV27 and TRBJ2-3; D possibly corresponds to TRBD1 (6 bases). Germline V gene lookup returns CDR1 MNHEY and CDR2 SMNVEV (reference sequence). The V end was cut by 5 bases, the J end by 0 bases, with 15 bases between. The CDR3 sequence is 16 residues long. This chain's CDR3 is CASSPQQGFSTDTQYF. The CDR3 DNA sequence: TGTGCCAGCAGTCCCCAACAGGGATTTAGCACAGATACGCAGTATTTT.

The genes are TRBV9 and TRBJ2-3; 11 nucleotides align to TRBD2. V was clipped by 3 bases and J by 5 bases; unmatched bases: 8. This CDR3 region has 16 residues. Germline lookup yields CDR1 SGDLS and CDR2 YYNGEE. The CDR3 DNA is TGTGCCAGCAGCGCCTTAGCGGGAGGGCCGGTAGATACGCAGTATTTT. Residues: CASSALAGGPVDTQYF.

CDR3 sequence reads: CASSPGTPSSYEQYF. In DNA, the CDR3 is TGTGCCAGCAGCCCAGGGACACCTTCTAGCTACGAGCAGTACTTC. The chain couples TRBV7-9 to TRBJ2-5; a possible D gene is TRBD1 (6 bases). The J call is in doubt because the DNA end fits TRBJ2-7 better. The CDR3 is 15 amino acids. From germline, CDR1 is SEHNR and CDR2 FQNEAQ (reference sequence).

The CDR3 loop reads CASSPQGLGNTIYF. The CDR3 bases are TGTGCCAGCAGTCCACAGGGGCTTGGAAACACCATATATTTT. The chain combines TRBV2 with TRBJ1-3; 7 nucleotides align to TRBD1. CDR3 length: 14 residues. The ends lost 5 bases at V and 3 bases at J; junction bases unmatched: 4. Germline assignment: CDR1 SNHLY and CDR2 FYNNEI.

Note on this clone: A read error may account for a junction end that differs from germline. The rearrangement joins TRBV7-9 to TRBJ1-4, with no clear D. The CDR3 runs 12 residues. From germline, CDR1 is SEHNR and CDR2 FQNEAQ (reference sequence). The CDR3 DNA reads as TGTTCCAGCAGCCGAGGTTATGAAAAACTGTTTTTT. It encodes CSSSRGYEKLFF.

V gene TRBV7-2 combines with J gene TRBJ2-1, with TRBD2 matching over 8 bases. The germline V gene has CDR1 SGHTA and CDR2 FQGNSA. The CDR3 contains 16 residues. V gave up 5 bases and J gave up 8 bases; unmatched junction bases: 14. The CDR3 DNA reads TGTGCCAGCAGCCCCCCCAGCAGCGGGAGTTGGGATGAGCAGTTCTTC. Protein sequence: CASSPPSSGSWDEQFF.

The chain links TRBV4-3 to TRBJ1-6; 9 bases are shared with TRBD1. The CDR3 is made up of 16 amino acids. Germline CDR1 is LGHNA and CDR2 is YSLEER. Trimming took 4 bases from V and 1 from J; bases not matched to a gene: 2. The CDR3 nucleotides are TGCGCCAGCAGCCGGGACAGGGAATCCTATAATTCACCCCTCCACTTT. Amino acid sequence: CASSRDRESYNSPLHF.

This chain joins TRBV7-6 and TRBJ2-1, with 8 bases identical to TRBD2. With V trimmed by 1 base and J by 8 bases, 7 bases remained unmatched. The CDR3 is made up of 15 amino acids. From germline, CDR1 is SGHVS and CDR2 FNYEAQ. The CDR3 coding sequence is TGTGCCAGCAGCTTAGAAACCGGGACTAGTTATGAGCAGTTCTTC. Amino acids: CASSLETGTSYEQFF.

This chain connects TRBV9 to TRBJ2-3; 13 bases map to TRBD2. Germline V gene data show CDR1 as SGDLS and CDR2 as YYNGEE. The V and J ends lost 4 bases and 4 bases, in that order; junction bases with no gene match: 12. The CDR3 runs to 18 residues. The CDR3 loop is CASSTGTSGNGGADTQYF. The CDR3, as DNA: TGTGCCAGCAGCACCGGGACTAGCGGGAATGGGGGCGCAGATACGCAGTATTTT.

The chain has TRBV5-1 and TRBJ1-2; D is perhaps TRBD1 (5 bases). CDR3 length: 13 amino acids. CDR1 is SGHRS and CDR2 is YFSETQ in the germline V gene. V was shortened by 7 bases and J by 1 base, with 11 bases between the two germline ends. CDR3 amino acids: CASSGTYNYGYTF. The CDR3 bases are TGCGCCAGCTCCGGGACTTATAACTATGGCTACACCTTC.

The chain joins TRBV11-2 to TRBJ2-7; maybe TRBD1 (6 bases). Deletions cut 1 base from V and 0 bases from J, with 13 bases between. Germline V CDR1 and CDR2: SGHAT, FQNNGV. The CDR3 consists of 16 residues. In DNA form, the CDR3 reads TGTGCCAGCAGCTTAGTTGGGGGCTCGGGCTCCTACGAGCAGTACTTC. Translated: CASSLVGGSGSYEQYF.

CDR3 protein: CASSLLHRTSGRQISTGELFF. In nucleotides, the CDR3 is TGTGCCAGCAGCCTACTACACCGGACTAGCGGGAGACAGATAAGCACCGGGGAGCTGTTTTTT. The V and J genes are TRBV7-8 and TRBJ2-2, with 13 positions matching TRBD2. The CDR3 consists of 21 residues. Germline-derived CDR1 and CDR2 are SGHVS and FQNEAQ. The trim removed 5 bases at V and 4 bases at J, leaving 19 bases unmatched.

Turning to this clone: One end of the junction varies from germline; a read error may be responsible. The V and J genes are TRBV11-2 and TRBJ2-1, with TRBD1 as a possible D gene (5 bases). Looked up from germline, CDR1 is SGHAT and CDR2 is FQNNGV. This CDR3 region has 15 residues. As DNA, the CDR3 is TGTGCCAGCAGTTTAGGACAATTGATGTTCAATGAGCAGTTCTTC. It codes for CASSLGQLMFNEQFF.

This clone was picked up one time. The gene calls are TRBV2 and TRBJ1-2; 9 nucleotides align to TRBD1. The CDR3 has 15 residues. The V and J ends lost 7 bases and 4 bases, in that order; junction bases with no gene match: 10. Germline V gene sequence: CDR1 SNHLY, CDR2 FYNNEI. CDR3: CASKAPGQGFYGYTF. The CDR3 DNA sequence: TGTGCCAGCAAAGCACCGGGACAGGGCTTCTATGGCTACACCTTC.

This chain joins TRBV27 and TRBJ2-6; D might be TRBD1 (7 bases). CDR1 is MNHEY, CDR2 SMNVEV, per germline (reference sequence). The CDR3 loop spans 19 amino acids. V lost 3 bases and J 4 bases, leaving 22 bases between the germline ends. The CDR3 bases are TGTGCCAGCAGTTTTCTGGGGCTGCAGGGGGGAACAGGGGCCAACGTCCTGACTTTC. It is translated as CASSFLGLQGGTGANVLTF.

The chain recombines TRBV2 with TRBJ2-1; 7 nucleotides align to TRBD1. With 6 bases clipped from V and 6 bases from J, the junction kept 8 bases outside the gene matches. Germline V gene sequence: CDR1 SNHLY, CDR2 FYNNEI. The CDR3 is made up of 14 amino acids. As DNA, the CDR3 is TGTGCCAGCAGCCTAAACCCAGGGGGCAATGAGCAGTTCTTC. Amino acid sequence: CASSLNPGGNEQFF.

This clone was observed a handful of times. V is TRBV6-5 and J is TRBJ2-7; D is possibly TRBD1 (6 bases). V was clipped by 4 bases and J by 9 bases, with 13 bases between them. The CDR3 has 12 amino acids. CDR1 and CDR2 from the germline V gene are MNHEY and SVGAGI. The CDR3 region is CASSSAGTRQYF. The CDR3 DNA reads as TGTGCCAGCAGTTCGGCCGGGACAAGGCAGTACTTC.

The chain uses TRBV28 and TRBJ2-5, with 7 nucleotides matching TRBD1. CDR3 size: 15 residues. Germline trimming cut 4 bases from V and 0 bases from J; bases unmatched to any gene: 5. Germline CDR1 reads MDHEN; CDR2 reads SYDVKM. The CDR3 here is CASSSGQIYQETQYF. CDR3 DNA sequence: TGTGCCAGCAGTTCGGGACAGATATACCAAGAGACCCAGTACTTC.

CDR3 DNA: TGTGCCAGCAGCTCCGGGACAGGGGCTGGAAACACCATATATTTT. Encoded protein: CASSSGTGAGNTIYF. The gene calls are TRBV7-8 and TRBJ1-3; 10 bases agree with TRBD1. The CDR3 spans 15 residues. Germline V lookup: CDR1 SGHVS, CDR2 FQNEAQ. Germline trimming cut 4 bases from V and 2 bases from J; bases unmatched to any gene: 2.

The CDR3 sequence: CAWSVYGTGEHRVYTDTQYF. The CDR3 bases are TGTGCCTGGAGTGTCTATGGGACAGGGGAGCATCGGGTTTACACAGATACGCAGTATTTT. The chain links TRBV30 to TRBJ2-3, with 10 bases aligning to TRBD1. The V and J ends lost 0 bases and 2 bases, in that order; junction bases with no gene match: 17. The CDR3 length is 20 residues. CDR1 and CDR2 (germline): GTSNPN, SVGIG (reference sequence).

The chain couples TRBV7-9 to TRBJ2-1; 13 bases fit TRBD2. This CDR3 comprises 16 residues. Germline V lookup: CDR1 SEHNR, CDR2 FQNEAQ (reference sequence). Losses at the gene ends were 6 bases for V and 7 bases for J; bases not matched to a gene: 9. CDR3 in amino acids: CASRVTSGRAGNEQFF. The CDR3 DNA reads TGTGCCAGCAGGGTAACTAGCGGGAGGGCCGGTAATGAGCAGTTCTTC.

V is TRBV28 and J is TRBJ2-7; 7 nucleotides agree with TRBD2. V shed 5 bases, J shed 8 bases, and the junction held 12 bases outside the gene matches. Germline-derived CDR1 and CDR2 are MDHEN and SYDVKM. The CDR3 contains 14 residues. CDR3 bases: TGTGCCAGCAGTCTTGGACTAGGGACTTTAAAGCAGTACTTC. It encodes CASSLGLGTLKQYF. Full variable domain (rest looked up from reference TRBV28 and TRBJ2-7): DVKVTQSSRYLVKRTGEKVFLECVQDMDHENMFWYRQDPGLGLRLIYFSYDVKMKEKGDIPEGYSVSREKKERFSLILESASTNQTSMYLCASSLGLGTLKQYFGPGTRLTVT.

In nucleotides, the CDR3 is TGCGCCAGCAGCCAAGTTGTAGCCCATGAAAAACTGTTTTTT. This codes for CASSQVVAHEKLFF. This rearrangement joins TRBV4-3 to TRBJ1-4; D gene unclear. Per the germline V gene, CDR1 is LGHNA and CDR2 is YSLEER. V lost 1 base and J lost 6, with 9 bases in between. The CDR3 contains 14 residues.

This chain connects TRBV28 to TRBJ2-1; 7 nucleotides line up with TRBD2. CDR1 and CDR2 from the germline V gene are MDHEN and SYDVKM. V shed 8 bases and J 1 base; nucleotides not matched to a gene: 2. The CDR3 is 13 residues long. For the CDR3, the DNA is TGTGCCAGCCGGGGACTATCCTACAATGAGCAGTTCTTC. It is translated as CASRGLSYNEQFF.

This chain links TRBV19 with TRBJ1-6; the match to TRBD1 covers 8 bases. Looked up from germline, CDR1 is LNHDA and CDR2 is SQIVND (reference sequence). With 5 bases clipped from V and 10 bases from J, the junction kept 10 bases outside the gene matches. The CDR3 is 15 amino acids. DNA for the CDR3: TGTGCCAGTAGTCTTCAGGGGGCCCCAGAGTCACCCCTCCACTTT. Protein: CASSLQGAPESPLHF.

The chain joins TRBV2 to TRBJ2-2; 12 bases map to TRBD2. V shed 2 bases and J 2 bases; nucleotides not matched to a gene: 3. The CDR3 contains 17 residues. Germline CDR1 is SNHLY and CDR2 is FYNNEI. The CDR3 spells CASSETSGGLNTGELFF. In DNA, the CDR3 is TGTGCCAGCAGTGAAACTAGCGGGGGGCTTAACACCGGGGAGCTGTTTTTT.

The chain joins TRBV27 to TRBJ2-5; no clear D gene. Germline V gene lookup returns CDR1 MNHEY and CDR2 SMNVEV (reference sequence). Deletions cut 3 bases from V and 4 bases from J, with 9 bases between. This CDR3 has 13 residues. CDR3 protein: CASSFLVSETQYF. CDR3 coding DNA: TGTGCCAGCAGTTTCCTAGTCTCAGAGACCCAGTACTTC.

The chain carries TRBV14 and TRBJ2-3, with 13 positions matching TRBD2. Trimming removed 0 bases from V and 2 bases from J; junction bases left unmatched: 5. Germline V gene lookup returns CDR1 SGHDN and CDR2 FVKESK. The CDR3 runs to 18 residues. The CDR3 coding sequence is TGTGCCAGCAGCCAAGAACGGACTAGCGGGAGTCCCACAGATACGCAGTATTTT. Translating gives CASSQERTSGSPTDTQYF.